This T cell receptor beta chain comes out of a study of T cell clonality in common variable immunodeficiency. Study-level results: In common variable immunodeficiency, TCR beta chains reportedly carried fewer deletions and N-nucleotide insertions.

TCRdb's copy holds only in-frame clones and misses some; the assay was immunoSEQ multiplex PCR. Recorded here are some 12,000 clones, none singletons. V was clipped by 6 bases and J by 4 bases, with 15 bases between them. The CDR3 length is 14 residues. The germline CDR1 and CDR2 sequences are KGHSH and LQKENI. This clone has just a few counts. Its antigen is currently unknown. The read terminates 3 residues before the CDR3 end, so the remaining end is supplied by the germline J gene. Sequenced: peripheral blood mononuclear cells. This clonotype originated in a human donor with common variable immunodeficiency. The genes are TRBV18 and TRBJ1-2; D might be TRBD1 (5 bases). The CDR3 region is CASSPPDRIYGYTF. The part of the CDR3 DNA that was read is TGTGCCAGCTCGCCCCCTGACAGAATCTATGGC.